Each of the 16 T cell receptor beta chains below was sequenced from the same sample in a study of T cell repertoires in cytomegalovirus infection. In TCRdb, the reads were re-called with MiXCR into one record per CDR3 protein. Of about 500,000 distinct CDR3 sequences in the sample, more than 30% were seen once. Their cognate antigens are unknown. This material consisted of cultured PBMCs, taken from culture after CMV antigen stimulation. The receptors were gathered from a human donor in good health (CMV status not recorded). Some clones in this sample may be carry-over from other donors' samples.

This clonotype showed up just a few times. This sequence joins TRBV7-2 and TRBJ1-6, with no clear D. Trimming took 4 bases from V and 9 from J, leaving 7 bases between them. CDR3 length: 12 residues. Looked up from germline, CDR1 is SGHTA and CDR2 is FQGNSA. CDR3 residues: CASSSRRSPLHF. DNA for the CDR3: TGTGCCAGCAGCTCAAGACGTTCACCCCTCCACTTT.

This clonotype was recorded a few times. This rearrangement joins TRBV4-1 to TRBJ1-2; D is ambiguous. The CDR3 length is 16 residues. The germline V and J ends were trimmed by 3 bases and 2 bases, with 16 bases remaining between them. CDR1 is MGHRA and CDR2 is YSYEKL in the germline V gene. The CDR3, as DNA: TGCGCCAGCAGCCAGCCCGGTCGGCGGATGAACTATGGCTACACCTTC. This encodes CASSQPGRRMNYGYTF.

The CDR3 region is CASSFYTRWMCPGYGYTF. DNA of the CDR3: TGTGCCAGCAGCTTTTATACGAGGTGGATGTGTCCGGGCTATGGCTACACCTTC. This chain links TRBV7-6 with TRBJ1-2; D gene unclear. Germline CDR1 SGHVS, CDR2 FNYEAQ. The germline V and J ends were trimmed by 3 bases and 4 bases, with 24 bases remaining between them. The CDR3 has 18 amino acids.

Only a few counts were recorded for this clonotype. The chain is built from TRBV19 and TRBJ1-6; 11 positions agree with TRBD1. This CDR3 has 15 residues. V lost 4 bases to trimming and J lost 10 bases; unmatched junction nucleotides: 6. Germline V CDR1 and CDR2: LNHDA, SQIVND (reference sequence). In nucleotides, the CDR3 is TGTGCCAGTAGTACCCCCGGGACAGGGGGATCACCCCTCCACTTT. Residues: CASSTPGTGGSPLHF.

This chain links TRBV11-2 with TRBJ2-2, with no clear D. With 1 base removed from V and 8 bases from J, the gap between germline ends came to 11 bases. This CDR3 is 14 amino acids long. Germline loops: CDR1 SGHAT, CDR2 FQNNGV. CDR3 in DNA: TGTGCCAGCAGCTTAGTTATCTCTCTGGGGGAGCTGTTTTTT. Translated: CASSLVISLGELFF.

This clonotype occurred many times. This chain's CDR3 is CASSWTGVSTDTQYF. CDR3 sequence (DNA): TGTGCCAGCAGCTGGACAGGGGTCAGCACAGATACGCAGTATTTT. The gene calls are TRBV7-8 and TRBJ2-3; 9 bases agree with TRBD1. CDR3 length: 15 residues. The germline V gene encodes CDR1 SGHVS and CDR2 FQNEAQ. The junction had 2 bases not matched to a gene; V was cut back by 4 bases and J by 0 bases.

This clonotype was observed a handful of times. The chain has TRBV7-9 and TRBJ2-5, with TRBD2 matching 9 bases. Per the germline V gene, CDR1 is SEHNR and CDR2 is FQNEAQ (reference sequence). The CDR3 spans 18 residues. Trimming at V came to 4 bases and at J to 4 bases, leaving 16 bases not matched to a gene. CDR3 in DNA: TGTGCCAGCAGCTCCCTCCGTGGCGGGAGGGCCCTCCGAGAGACCCAGTACTTC. Translation: CASSSLRGGRALRETQYF.

The table lists this clonotype with a few counts. J is TRBJ2-5 and V is TRBV12-3 or TRBV12-4; TRBD1 agrees at 8 bases. The CDR3 extends over 12 amino acids. V shed 8 bases and J 9 bases; nucleotides not matched to a gene: 8. The CDR3 bases are TGTGCCAGCCGCGACAGGGGATGGGCCCAGTACTTC. It yields the protein CASRDRGWAQYF.

The sample holds a few counts of this clonotype. J is TRBJ1-1 and V is TRBV19; D is unclear. From germline, CDR1 is LNHDA and CDR2 SQIVND (reference sequence). This CDR3 contains 12 residues. V was clipped by 2 bases and J by 1 base, with 2 bases between them. CDR3 protein: CASSIRNTEAFF. The CDR3 nucleotides read TGTGCCAGTAGTATAAGGAACACTGAAGCTTTCTTT.

The chain couples TRBV6-1 to TRBJ2-5; tentatively, D is TRBD1 (6 bases). Germline V lookup: CDR1 MNHNS, CDR2 SASEGT. The CDR3 sequence is 14 residues long. Trimming took off 8 bases at V and 2 bases at J, with 15 bases between the two ends. This chain's CDR3 is CASRRFGQQETQYF. The CDR3 DNA is TGTGCCAGCCGAAGATTCGGACAGCAAGAGACCCAGTACTTC.

At least ten counts were recorded for this clonotype. The rearrangement uses TRBV5-4 and TRBJ2-6; 10 bases match TRBD1. The CDR3 has 18 amino acids. V shed 5 bases and J 0 bases; nucleotides not matched to a gene: 8. In germline, CDR1 is SGHNT, CDR2 YYREEE (reference sequence). CDR3 nucleotides: TGTGCCAGCAGTGGACAGGGGGGACTTTACTCTGGGGCCAACGTCCTGACTTTC. Its translation is CASSGQGGLYSGANVLTF. Looking up the rest from reference TRBV5-4 and TRBJ2-6 gives the full variable domain: ETGVTQSPTHLIKTRGQQVTLRCSSQSGHNTVSWYQQALGQGPQFIFQYYREEENGRGNFPPRFSGLQFPNYSSELNVNALELDDSALYLCASSGQGGLYSGANVLTFGAGSRLTVL.

The chain uses TRBV12-3 or TRBV12-4 and TRBJ1-2, with D possibly being TRBD1 (5 bases). The CDR3 length is 13 residues. The V end lost 6 bases, the J end lost 0 bases, and 8 bases lay between the germline ends. The CDR3 reads CASRGGANYGYTF. The CDR3 DNA follows: TGTGCCAGCAGAGGAGGGGCTAACTATGGCTACACCTTC.

The chain recombines TRBV4-1 with TRBJ1-2; 7 bases match TRBD1. This CDR3 is built from 14 residues. Losses at the gene ends were 7 bases for V and 7 bases for J; bases not matched to a gene: 12. Germline-derived CDR1 and CDR2 are MGHRA and YSYEKL. CDR3 in amino acids: CASTGDSTSSGYTF. The CDR3 region has the DNA TGCGCCAGCACCGGGGACAGCACCTCTTCTGGCTACACCTTC.

The V call is TRBV24-1, the J call TRBJ2-2; 8 nucleotides agree with TRBD2. The CDR3 spans 15 residues. Losses at the gene ends were 8 bases for V and 4 bases for J; bases not matched to a gene: 8. Germline V gene data show CDR1 as KGHDR and CDR2 as SFDVKD. This CDR3 reads CATKGAGGPTGELFF. The CDR3 bases are TGTGCCACCAAAGGCGCGGGAGGTCCCACCGGGGAGCTGTTTTTT.

The chain uses TRBV28 and TRBJ1-5; D gene unclear. The germline gives CDR1 MDHEN, CDR2 SYDVKM. This CDR3 is built from 13 residues. V was shortened by 7 bases and J by 7 bases, with 14 bases between the two germline ends. The CDR3: CASTSPGRQPQHF. CDR3 DNA sequence: TGTGCCAGCACCAGCCCCGGCAGGCAGCCCCAGCATTTT. Full variable domain (outside the CDR3, taken from reference TRBV28 and TRBJ1-5): DVKVTQSSRYLVKRTGEKVFLECVQDMDHENMFWYRQDPGLGLRLIYFSYDVKMKEKGDIPEGYSVSREKKERFSLILESASTNQTSMYLCASTSPGRQPQHFGDGTRLSIL.

Ten or more counts support this clonotype. The J gene is TRBJ2-7, the V gene TRBV7-2; perhaps TRBD2 as D (6 bases). Germline V gene lookup returns CDR1 SGHTA and CDR2 FQGNSA. This CDR3 comprises 14 residues. V lost 5 bases to trimming and J lost 0 bases, with 11 bases between them. CDR3 bases: TGTGCCAGCAGCCGAGGACTAACCTCCTACGAGCAGTACTTC. Protein product: CASSRGLTSYEQYF.